The rows below give T cell receptor beta chains drawn from one sample of a study of glioma-infiltrating T cells after dendritic cell vaccination. TCRdb's table, derived via immunoSEQ multiplex PCR, lists solely in-frame clones and lacks some. The sample lists 90,000 or so clones, roughly four fifths occurring once. The specimen was blood, collected after dendritic cell vaccination. The receptors stem from a human donor with glioblastoma. The CDR3 runs from the conserved cysteine through the conserved F or W. A D gene is named only where the DNA matches it firmly. Expanded clones get a size class; other rows say once, few or many, or leave the size out.

V gene: TRBV4-2; D gene: TRBD1; J gene: TRBJ1-2; clone size: -; CDR3 protein: CASSQANEQGAYGYTF; CDR3 DNA: TGTGCCAGCAGCCAAGCCAATGAGCAGGGGGCATATGGCTACACCTTC
V gene: TRBV5-1; D gene: TRBD1; J gene: TRBJ2-5; clone size: -; CDR3 protein: CASSLQGDQETQYF; CDR3 DNA: TGCGCCAGCAGCTTGCAGGGGGATCAAGAGACCCAGTACTTC
V gene: TRBV7-9; D gene: -; J gene: TRBJ1-1; clone size: -; CDR3 protein: CASSTFQDTEAFF; CDR3 DNA: TGTGCCAGCAGCACATTCCAGGACACTGAAGCTTTCTTT
V gene: TRBV14; D gene: -; J gene: TRBJ1-4; clone size: -; CDR3 protein: CASSQPGAGEKLFF; CDR3 DNA: TGTGCCAGCAGCCAACCAGGGGCCGGGGAAAAACTGTTTTTT
V gene: TRBV19; D gene: -; J gene: TRBJ2-1; clone size: -; CDR3 protein: CASSGSSRYNEQFF; CDR3 DNA: TGTGCCAGTAGTGGGTCTAGCCGCTACAATGAGCAGTTCTTC
V gene: TRBV19; D gene: TRBD2; J gene: TRBJ2-3; clone size: -; CDR3 protein: CASSTNGLAGGLDTQYF; CDR3 DNA: TGTGCCAGTAGCACCAACGGACTAGCGGGAGGGCTAGATACGCAGTATTTT
V gene: TRBV11-1; D gene: -; J gene: TRBJ2-3; clone size: -; CDR3 protein: CASSFEGDTQYF; CDR3 DNA: TGTGCCAGCAGCTTCGAGGGAGATACGCAGTATTTT
V gene: TRBV9; D gene: TRBD1; J gene: TRBJ1-2; clone size: once; CDR3 protein: CASSGYRGRAGYTF; CDR3 DNA: TGTGCCAGCAGCGGATACAGGGGGCGGGCTGGCTACACCTTC
V gene: TRBV10-3; D gene: -; J gene: TRBJ1-6; clone size: -; CDR3 protein: CAISDPGDVYNSPLHF; CDR3 DNA: TGTGCCATCAGTGACCCCGGAGACGTTTATAATTCACCCCTCCACTTT
V gene: TRBV6-4; D gene: TRBD1; J gene: TRBJ1-2; clone size: -; CDR3 protein: CASRGLYRGVYGYTF; CDR3 DNA: TGTGCCAGCAGAGGGCTTTACAGGGGGGTCTATGGCTACACCTTC
V gene: TRBV25-1; D gene: -; J gene: TRBJ1-1; clone size: -; CDR3 protein: CASSGQEGWTEAFF; CDR3 DNA: TGTGCCAGCAGTGGCCAGGAGGGTTGGACTGAAGCTTTCTTT
V gene: TRBV27; D gene: TRBD1; J gene: TRBJ1-1; clone size: -; CDR3 protein: CASNTDRVLAEAFF; CDR3 DNA: TGTGCCAGCAACACGGACAGGGTTTTGGCTGAAGCTTTCTTT
V gene: TRBV7-6; D gene: -; J gene: TRBJ1-2; clone size: -; CDR3 protein: CASSLTGDGGYTF; CDR3 DNA: TGTGCCAGCAGCTTAACGGGGGACGGTGGCTACACCTTC
V gene: TRBV6-1; D gene: -; J gene: TRBJ2-2; clone size: few; CDR3 protein: CAGSSGASNTGELFF; CDR3 DNA: TGTGCCGGATCATCAGGGGCTTCGAACACCGGGGAGCTGTTTTTT
V gene: TRBV11-2; D gene: -; J gene: TRBJ2-7; clone size: -; CDR3 protein: CASSPLGSSYEQYF; CDR3 DNA: TGTGCCAGCAGCCCGTTAGGGAGCTCCTACGAGCAGTACTTC
V gene: TRBV21-1; D gene: -; J gene: TRBJ1-5; clone size: -; CDR3 protein: CASSKAWAGIRNQPQHF; CDR3 DNA: TGTGCCAGCAGCAAAGCGTGGGCAGGGATACGCAATCAGCCCCAGCATTTT
V gene: TRBV5-1; D gene: -; J gene: TRBJ2-1; clone size: few; CDR3 protein: CASSPRLENGNEQFF; CDR3 DNA: TGCGCCAGCAGCCCCCGACTAGAGAATGGCAATGAGCAGTTCTTC
V gene: TRBV7-9; D gene: -; J gene: TRBJ1-4; clone size: -; CDR3 protein: CASSPQREAVGLFF; CDR3 DNA: TGTGCCAGCAGCCCCCAACGGGAGGCGGTTGGGCTGTTTTTT
V gene: TRBV28; D gene: -; J gene: TRBJ1-2; clone size: -; CDR3 protein: CASSRDTYGYTF; CDR3 DNA: TGTGCCAGCAGTCGGGACACCTATGGCTACACCTTC
V gene: TRBV19; D gene: TRBD1; J gene: TRBJ2-1; clone size: -; CDR3 protein: CASSPDRVGNEQFF; CDR3 DNA: TGTGCCAGTAGTCCAGACAGGGTGGGAAATGAGCAGTTCTTC
V gene: TRBV5-1; D gene: TRBD2; J gene: TRBJ2-3; clone size: -; CDR3 protein: CASSPKGSGGSFADTQYF; CDR3 DNA: TGCGCCAGCAGCCCCAAAGGAAGCGGGGGTTCCTTCGCAGATACGCAGTATTTT
V gene: TRBV19; D gene: -; J gene: TRBJ1-1; clone size: -; CDR3 protein: CASSALSQGTQNTEAFF; CDR3 DNA: TGTGCCAGTAGTGCTCTCTCCCAGGGGACCCAGAACACTGAAGCTTTCTTT
V gene: TRBV5-6; D gene: -; J gene: TRBJ1-2; clone size: -; CDR3 protein: CASSLARGDNRAGYTF; CDR3 DNA: TGTGCCAGCAGCTTGGCTCGGGGGGACAACAGGGCCGGCTACACCTTC
V gene: TRBV29-1; D gene: -; J gene: TRBJ2-7; clone size: -; CDR3 protein: CSVLGSSYEQYF; CDR3 DNA: TGCAGCGTTTTAGGGAGCTCCTACGAGCAGTACTTC
V gene: TRBV7-9; D gene: -; J gene: TRBJ2-1; clone size: -; CDR3 protein: CASSLGRVDEQFF; CDR3 DNA: TGTGCCAGCAGCTTAGGCAGGGTAGATGAGCAGTTCTTC
V gene: TRBV4-1; D gene: TRBD1; J gene: TRBJ2-5; clone size: -; CDR3 protein: CASSQVILRQGRKTQYF; CDR3 DNA: TGCGCCAGCAGCCAAGTAATCCTCCGACAGGGGAGGAAGACCCAGTACTTC
V gene: TRBV7-9; D gene: TRBD1; J gene: TRBJ2-2; clone size: once; CDR3 protein: CASRRGQGQNTGELFF; CDR3 DNA: TGTGCCAGCAGACGCGGACAGGGTCAGAACACCGGGGAGCTGTTTTTT
V gene: TRBV2; D gene: -; J gene: TRBJ1-4; clone size: few; CDR3 protein: CASDVAGAAEKLFF; CDR3 DNA: TGTGCCAGCGACGTGGCAGGGGCCGCTGAAAAACTGTTTTTT
V gene: TRBV6-5; D gene: -; J gene: TRBJ1-4; clone size: -; CDR3 protein: CASSYSLQLPEKLFF; CDR3 DNA: TGTGCCAGCAGTTACTCTCTACAGCTTCCCGAAAAACTGTTTTTT
V gene: TRBV29-1; D gene: -; J gene: TRBJ2-2; clone size: once; CDR3 protein: CSARQDTGELFF; CDR3 DNA: TGCAGCGCCCGACAGGACACCGGGGAGCTGTTTTTT
V gene: TRBV5-1; D gene: TRBD1; J gene: TRBJ1-1; clone size: -; CDR3 protein: CASSLAGQGASNPEAFF; CDR3 DNA: TGCGCCAGCAGCTTGGCGGGACAGGGGGCGTCGAACCCCGAAGCTTTCTTT
V gene: TRBV6-1; D gene: TRBD1; J gene: TRBJ1-5; clone size: -; CDR3 protein: CASSEKIGQGNQPQHF; CDR3 DNA: TGTGCCAGCAGTGAAAAGATCGGACAGGGCAATCAGCCCCAGCATTTT
V gene: TRBV12-5; D gene: -; J gene: TRBJ1-5; clone size: -; CDR3 protein: CASEEGKGNQPQHF; CDR3 DNA: TGTGCTAGTGAAGAGGGTAAAGGCAATCAGCCCCAGCATTTT
V gene: TRBV5-1; D gene: -; J gene: TRBJ2-3; clone size: -; CDR3 protein: CASSFADSQRSDTQYF; CDR3 DNA: TGCGCCAGCAGCTTCGCCGACTCCCAAAGGAGTGATACGCAGTATTTT
V gene: TRBV13; D gene: TRBD2; J gene: TRBJ2-2; clone size: -; CDR3 protein: CASSSVTSGNTGELFF; CDR3 DNA: TGTGCCAGCAGCTCGGTGACTAGCGGGAACACCGGGGAGCTGTTTTTT
V gene: TRBV9; D gene: TRBD2; J gene: TRBJ2-1; clone size: -; CDR3 protein: CASSVALAGYNEQFF; CDR3 DNA: TGTGCCAGCAGCGTAGCACTAGCGGGCTACAATGAGCAGTTCTTC
V gene: TRBV18; D gene: -; J gene: TRBJ2-7; clone size: -; CDR3 protein: CASSPSSDSYEQYF; CDR3 DNA: TGTGCCAGCTCACCGTCTAGTGACTCCTACGAGCAGTACTTC
V gene: TRBV30; D gene: TRBD1; J gene: TRBJ1-1; clone size: -; CDR3 protein: CAWSPRQGEEAFF; CDR3 DNA: TGTGCCTGGAGTCCGAGACAGGGGGAGGAAGCTTTCTTT
V gene: TRBV2; D gene: TRBD2; J gene: TRBJ2-2; clone size: -; CDR3 protein: CASSPRTSGNTGELFF; CDR3 DNA: TGTGCCAGCAGTCCCAGGACTAGCGGGAACACCGGGGAGCTGTTTTTT
V gene: TRBV5-1; D gene: TRBD2; J gene: TRBJ2-5; clone size: -; CDR3 protein: CASSLGSGRQTQYF; CDR3 DNA: TGCGCCAGCAGCTTGGGTAGCGGGAGACAGACCCAGTACTTC
V gene: TRBV19; D gene: TRBD1; J gene: TRBJ1-3; clone size: once; CDR3 protein: CASSIAGQGPNTIYF; CDR3 DNA: TGTGCCAGTAGTATAGCGGGACAGGGACCAAACACCATATATTTT
V gene: TRBV5-1; D gene: -; J gene: TRBJ1-1; clone size: -; CDR3 protein: CASSLAGSPTENTEAFF; CDR3 DNA: TGCGCCAGCAGCTTGGCGGGAAGTCCTACTGAGAACACTGAAGCTTTCTTT
V gene: TRBV2; D gene: -; J gene: TRBJ2-6; clone size: once; CDR3 protein: CASSGRRQQFSGANVLTF; CDR3 DNA: TGTGCCAGCAGTGGCCGGAGGCAACAGTTCTCTGGGGCCAACGTCCTGACTTTC
V gene: TRBV19; D gene: TRBD1; J gene: TRBJ1-6; clone size: few; CDR3 protein: CASSARTGFSYNSPLHF; CDR3 DNA: TGTGCCAGTAGTGCCAGGACAGGGTTCTCCTATAATTCACCCCTCCACTTT
V gene: TRBV2; D gene: -; J gene: TRBJ2-1; clone size: -; CDR3 protein: CASSEDPGVEVF; CDR3 DNA: TGTGCCAGCAGTGAAGATCCAGGGGTCGAGGTCTTC
V gene: TRBV5-1; D gene: TRBD2; J gene: TRBJ2-1; clone size: -; CDR3 protein: CASSFGGSSYNEQFF; CDR3 DNA: TGCGCCAGCAGCTTTGGCGGGAGTTCCTACAATGAGCAGTTCTTC
V gene: TRBV5-1; D gene: TRBD2; J gene: TRBJ2-3; clone size: -; CDR3 protein: CASSSGLASQKVRADTQYF; CDR3 DNA: TGCGCCAGCAGCTCGGGACTAGCGAGTCAGAAGGTACGCGCAGATACGCAGTATTTT
V gene: TRBV15; D gene: -; J gene: TRBJ1-5; clone size: -; CDR3 protein: CATSRDRTGPNQPQHF; CDR3 DNA: TGTGCCACCAGCAGAGATCGTACAGGGCCTAATCAGCCCCAGCATTTT
V gene: TRBV19; D gene: TRBD1; J gene: TRBJ2-3; clone size: -; CDR3 protein: CASMYRGSGAQYF; CDR3 DNA: TGTGCCAGTATGTACAGGGGGTCTGGCGCGCAGTATTTT
V gene: TRBV19; D gene: -; J gene: TRBJ1-6; clone size: -; CDR3 protein: CASSILPVSDSPLHF; CDR3 DNA: TGTGCCAGTAGTATACTCCCGGTTTCGGATTCACCCCTCCACTTT
V gene: TRBV6-1; D gene: -; J gene: TRBJ2-3; clone size: -; CDR3 protein: CASSRDRADTQYF; CDR3 DNA: TGTGCCAGCAGTAGAGACCGGGCAGATACGCAGTATTTT
V gene: TRBV5-1; D gene: TRBD1; J gene: TRBJ2-7; clone size: -; CDR3 protein: CASRQGTGAYEQYF; CDR3 DNA: TGCGCCAGCAGACAGGGGACAGGGGCCTACGAGCAGTACTTC
V gene: TRBV10-3; D gene: TRBD2; J gene: TRBJ2-2; clone size: -; CDR3 protein: CAISIAGGDTGELFF; CDR3 DNA: TGTGCCATCAGCATAGCGGGAGGGGACACCGGGGAGCTGTTTTTT
V gene: TRBV28; D gene: -; J gene: TRBJ1-1; clone size: -; CDR3 protein: CASSLDSTNTEAFF; CDR3 DNA: TGTGCCAGCAGCCTAGACAGTACGAACACTGAAGCTTTCTTT
V gene: TRBV11-2; D gene: -; J gene: TRBJ2-2; clone size: -; CDR3 protein: CASSLVLFLTSAGELFF; CDR3 DNA: TGTGCCAGCAGCTTAGTACTTTTCCTCACTAGTGCCGGGGAGCTGTTTTTT
V gene: TRBV6-1; D gene: TRBD2; J gene: TRBJ2-1; clone size: -; CDR3 protein: CAGSEVGTSSYEQFF; CDR3 DNA: TGTGCCGGCAGTGAAGTGGGGACTAGTTCCTATGAGCAGTTCTTC
V gene: TRBV7-2; D gene: -; J gene: TRBJ1-1; clone size: -; CDR3 protein: CASSLDRMNTEAFF; CDR3 DNA: TGTGCCAGCAGCTTGGACAGAATGAACACTGAAGCTTTCTTT